Below are 18 T cell receptor beta chains sequenced from a single sample in a study of early T cells in non-severe SARS-CoV-2 infection. TCRdb fed the 5' RACE reads into MiXCR, producing one record per CDR3 protein. The sample shows roughly 100,000 distinct CDR3 sequences, around 13% of them seen only once. The material sequenced was whole blood. These receptors originate from an adult who was a healthcare worker with PCR-confirmed SARS-CoV-2 infection or an uninfected control (not recorded which).

The gene calls are TRBV20-1 and TRBJ2-5; maybe TRBD2 (6 bases). Trimming pared 1 base from V and 5 bases from J, leaving 14 bases between. From germline, CDR1 is DFQATT and CDR2 SNEGSKA (reference sequence). This CDR3 spans 14 amino acids. This CDR3 is CSARGGVVGETQYF. The CDR3 nucleotides are TGCAGTGCTAGAGGGGGGGTCGTTGGTGAGACCCAGTACTTC.

The chain uses TRBV5-5 and TRBJ2-7; 9 positions match TRBD1. J was trimmed by 2 bases and V by 1 base; bases with no gene match: 7. The CDR3 runs 16 residues. Germline CDR1 SGHKS, CDR2 YYEKEE (reference sequence). As DNA, the CDR3 is TGTGCCAGCAGCTTGTCCCCTGACAGGGGGGCCTACGAGCAGTACTTC. Its translation: CASSLSPDRGAYEQYF. Supplemented by reference TRBV5-5 and TRBJ2-7, the full variable domain reads DAGVTQSPTHLIKTRGQQVTLRCSPISGHKSVSWYQQVLGQGPQFIFQYYEKEERGRGNFPDRFSARQFPNYSSELNVNALLLGDSALYLCASSLSPDRGAYEQYFGPGTRLTVT.

This clonotype was seen a handful of times. V gene TRBV27 combines with J gene TRBJ2-1; 9 positions agree with TRBD2. The CDR3 is 16 residues long. V lost 4 bases and J lost 7; bases outside the gene matches: 11. Germline lookup yields CDR1 MNHEY and CDR2 SMNVEV (reference sequence). The CDR3 DNA reads as TGTGCCAGCAGTTCCCCCAGTAGCGGGAGAGGGAATGAGCAGTTCTTC. As protein: CASSSPSSGRGNEQFF.

This clonotype has only a few counts. The chain joins TRBV5-1 to TRBJ2-3, with unresolved D. Deletions cut 2 bases from V and 4 bases from J, with 14 bases between. CDR3 size: 15 residues. Germline assignment: CDR1 SGHRS and CDR2 YFSETQ. CDR3 sequence (DNA): TGCGCCAGCAGCTTCGACGGAAAAACCGCAGATACGCAGTATTTT. Translating gives CASSFDGKTADTQYF. Together with reference TRBV5-1 and TRBJ2-3, the CDR3 gives the full variable domain: KAGVTQTPRYLIKTRGQQVTLSCSPISGHRSVSWYQQTPGQGLQFLFEYFSETQRNKGNFPGRFSGRQFSNSRSEMNVSTLELGDSALYLCASSFDGKTADTQYFGPGTRLTVL.

In its sample, this clonotype was seen a few times. The J gene is TRBJ2-3, the V gene TRBV3-1; D may be TRBD2 (7 bases). This CDR3 is built from 16 residues. V was shortened by 2 bases and J by 1 base, with 13 bases between the two germline ends. Germline-derived CDR1 and CDR2 are LGHDT and YNNKEL (reference sequence). Here the CDR3 DNA reads TGTGCCAGCAGCCAACCAACAGGGAGGGGCACAGATACGCAGTATTTT. Its translation is CASSQPTGRGTDTQYF.

In this sample, this clonotype turned up many times. This sequence joins TRBV7-7 and TRBJ2-5, with D maybe TRBD2 (5 bases). Trimming removed 2 bases at V and 5 bases at J, with 12 bases between. CDR3 length equals 14 residues. Per the germline V gene, CDR1 is SSHAT and CDR2 is FNYEAQ (reference sequence). DNA for the CDR3: TGTGCCAGCAGCTTAAATCCGCGCGGGGAGACCCAGTACTTC. This encodes CASSLNPRGETQYF. Based on the CDR3 plus reference TRBV7-7 and TRBJ2-5, the full variable domain is GAGVSQSPRYKVTKRGQDVTLRCDPISSHATLYWYQQALGQGPEFLTYFNYEAQPDKSGLPSDRFSAERPEGSISTLTIQRTEQRDSAMYRCASSLNPRGETQYFGPGTRLLVL.

There are many counts of this clonotype. CDR3 nucleotides: TGTGCCAGCAGCGTACAGGACAACAGGGGGCTTTACGAGCAGTACTTC. This gives the protein CASSVQDNRGLYEQYF. This chain links TRBV9 with TRBJ2-7; 9 nucleotides match TRBD1. Trimming at V came to 1 base and at J to 4 bases, leaving 9 bases not matched to a gene. Germline V lookup: CDR1 SGDLS, CDR2 YYNGEE. This CDR3 is built from 16 residues. The full variable domain, completed using reference TRBV9 and TRBJ2-7, is DSGVTQTPKHLITATGQRVTLRCSPRSGDLSVYWYQQSLDQGLQFLIQYYNGEERAKGNILERFSAQQFPDLHSELNLSSLELGDSALYFCASSVQDNRGLYEQYFGPGTRLTVT.

The CDR3 here is CASSELPGQGYEQYF. The CDR3 region has the DNA TGCGCCAGCAGTGAGCTCCCGGGACAGGGCTACGAGCAGTACTTC. The chain uses TRBV10-2 and TRBJ2-7; 9 bases line up with TRBD1. The V gene's germline CDR1 is WSHSY and CDR2 SAAADI. Unmatched junction bases numbered 5, after V lost 2 bases and J lost 3 bases. This CDR3 comprises 15 residues.

This clonotype was seen ten or more times. This sequence joins TRBV3-1 and TRBJ2-1; maybe TRBD1 (5 bases). The CDR3 consists of 15 residues. V was shortened by 0 bases and J by 7 bases, with 13 bases between the two germline ends. Germline V gene lookup returns CDR1 LGHDT and CDR2 YNNKEL (reference sequence). The CDR3 loop is CASSQDWGGENEQFF. The CDR3 DNA reads as TGTGCCAGCAGCCAAGATTGGGGCGGAGAGAATGAGCAGTTCTTC.

The chain links TRBV20-1 to TRBJ2-3; D is uncertain. V gave up 5 bases and J gave up 3 bases, with 3 bases separating them. The CDR3 extends over 10 amino acids. The germline CDR1 and CDR2 sequences are DFQATT and SNEGSKA (reference sequence). The chain's CDR3 is CSALTDTQYF. The CDR3, as DNA: TGCAGTGCTTTGACAGATACGCAGTATTTT.

This clonotype has a handful of counts. The V and J genes are TRBV12-3 or TRBV12-4 and TRBJ1-5; 9 bases match TRBD1. V lost 3 bases, J lost 2 bases, and 2 bases stayed unmatched. This CDR3 contains 15 residues. CDR3 loop: CASSLRQGGNQPQHF. In DNA form, the CDR3 reads TGTGCCAGCAGTTTGAGACAGGGGGGCAATCAGCCCCAGCATTTT.

This clonotype has more than one count but fewer than ten. The J gene is TRBJ2-7, the V gene TRBV4-3; 7 nucleotides align to TRBD2. Germline V gene lookup returns CDR1 LGHNA and CDR2 YSLEER. The CDR3 contains 17 residues. The V gene end was trimmed by 0 bases and the J gene end by 3 bases; junction bases not matched to a gene: 11. CDR3 nucleotides: TGCGCCAGCAGCCAAGAATTAGAGAAGCGGGAAGTCTACGAGCAGTACTTC. Translation: CASSQELEKREVYEQYF.

This clonotype was seen at least ten times. The rearrangement joins TRBV18 to TRBJ2-1, with 9 bases lining up with TRBD2. The junction had 7 bases not matched to a gene; V was cut back by 3 bases and J by 7 bases. This CDR3 contains 15 residues. From germline, CDR1 is KGHSH and CDR2 LQKENI. The CDR3: CASSPVAGEENEQFF. In DNA, the CDR3 is TGTGCCAGCTCACCCGTAGCGGGAGAGGAGAATGAGCAGTTCTTC.

This clonotype was counted ten times or more. The rearrangement joins TRBV10-3 to TRBJ2-5, with 10 bases fitting TRBD2. This CDR3 is 14 amino acids long. Germline values: CDR1 ENHRY, CDR2 SYGVKD. Trimming cost V 8 bases and J 4 bases; bases outside gene matches: 7. The CDR3 DNA follows: TGTGCCATCGCGCCTAGCGGGAGCCCAGAGACCCAGTACTTC. Protein product: CAIAPSGSPETQYF.

This clonotype was seen a few times. This rearrangement joins TRBV6-1 to TRBJ2-6; no clear D gene. The germline gives CDR1 MNHNS, CDR2 SASEGT. The CDR3 contains 14 residues. Trimming pared 8 bases from V and 0 bases from J, leaving 8 bases between. CDR3 in DNA: TGTGCCAGCCACCTGAACTCTGGGGCCAACGTCCTGACTTTC. It translates to CASHLNSGANVLTF.

This clonotype occurred many times. V and J are TRBV6-1 and TRBJ2-1; D remains ambiguous. The CDR3 extends over 13 amino acids. Germline CDR1 and CDR2: MNHNS and SASEGT. V was cut by 3 bases and J by 5 bases, with 8 bases left in between. CDR3 sequence reads: CASSEAFDNEQFF. The CDR3 DNA sequence: TGTGCCAGCAGTGAGGCCTTCGACAATGAGCAGTTCTTC.

This clonotype was recorded a few times. The chain joins TRBV20-1 to TRBJ2-5, with D hard to call. Germline V gives CDR1 DFQATT, CDR2 SNEGSKA (reference sequence). The CDR3 is made up of 16 amino acids. V lost 1 base and J lost 0, with 15 bases in between. The CDR3 coding sequence is TGCAGTGCTAGAGGCCCTAGGGCCCCTTACCAAGAGACCCAGTACTTC. It codes for CSARGPRAPYQETQYF.

This clonotype was counted at least ten times. The chain joins TRBV12-3 or TRBV12-4 to TRBJ2-7; 11 bases are shared with TRBD2. The CDR3 consists of 16 residues. V was pared by 6 bases and J by 4 bases, with 11 bases of the junction left unmatched. DNA for the CDR3: TGTGCCAGCAGCGTTACGGGACTAGCGGATTATTACGAGCAGTACTTC. Protein: CASSVTGLADYYEQYF.